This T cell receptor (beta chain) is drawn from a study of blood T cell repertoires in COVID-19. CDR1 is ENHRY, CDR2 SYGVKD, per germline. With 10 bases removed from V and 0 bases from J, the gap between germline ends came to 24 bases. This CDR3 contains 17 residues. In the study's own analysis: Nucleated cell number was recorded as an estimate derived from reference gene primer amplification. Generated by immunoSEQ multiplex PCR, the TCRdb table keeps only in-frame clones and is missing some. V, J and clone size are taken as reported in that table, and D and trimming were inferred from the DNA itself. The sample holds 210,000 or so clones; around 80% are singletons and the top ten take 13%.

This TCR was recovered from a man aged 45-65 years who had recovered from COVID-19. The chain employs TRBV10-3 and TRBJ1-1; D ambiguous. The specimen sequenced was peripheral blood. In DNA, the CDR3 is TGTGCCAGCACTTTGAGGCCCAACGGGGTTATGAACACTGAAGCTTTCTTT. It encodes CASTLRPNGVMNTEAFF.